The 6 T cell receptor beta chains in this list originate from one sample, sequenced in a study of cytotoxic CD8 clonotypes in ibrutinib-treated CLL. TCRdb keeps only in-frame clones here, not all; method: immunoSEQ multiplex PCR. The sample carries 250,000 to 350,000 clones, approximately 76% recorded once. The starting material was PBMCs, obtained at disease progression, from a patient treated with ibrutinib. These receptor sequences come from a human donor with chronic lymphocytic leukemia.

Only a few counts were recorded for this clone. The chain links TRBV4-1 to TRBJ1-4; a possible D gene is TRBD1 (5 bases). The V end was cut by 5 bases, the J end by 4 bases, with 11 bases between. Looked up from germline, CDR1 is MGHRA and CDR2 is YSYEKL. This CDR3 region has 14 residues. CDR3 DNA sequence: TGCGCCAGCAGCGACCGGGACCTTAATGAAAAACTGTTTTTT. Residues: CASSDRDLNEKLFF.

This clone was seen a few times. V and J are TRBV5-1 and TRBJ2-2; D might be TRBD2 (6 bases). This CDR3 comprises 16 residues. CDR1 is SGHRS, CDR2 YFSETQ, per germline. The V and J ends lost 4 bases and 1 base respectively, with 14 bases between them. This chain's CDR3 is CASSGPSAGNTGELFF. In DNA form, the CDR3 reads TGCGCCAGCAGCGGACCTAGCGCCGGGAACACCGGGGAGCTGTTTTTT.

The chain carries TRBV18 and TRBJ1-1, with 10 bases lining up with TRBD1. Trimming cost V 3 bases and J 11 bases; bases outside gene matches: 6. This CDR3 region has 13 residues. CDR1 is KGHSH, CDR2 LQKENI, per germline. The chain's CDR3 is CASSPRQDRGAFF. The CDR3 DNA is TGTGCCAGCTCACCGAGGCAGGACAGGGGGGCTTTCTTT.

This chain connects TRBV10-3 to TRBJ1-1; D not certain. This CDR3 region has 13 residues. CDR1 and CDR2 (germline): ENHRY, SYGVKD. The V end lost 3 bases, the J end lost 1 base, and 6 bases lay between the germline ends. The CDR3 region is CAISDTSNTEAFF. For the CDR3, the DNA is TGTGCCATCAGTGATACCTCGAACACTGAAGCTTTCTTT.

V is TRBV6-6 and J is TRBJ2-3; TRBD1 matches at 10 bases. The CDR3 consists of 15 residues. Trimming cost V 2 bases and J 4 bases; bases outside gene matches: 3. Germline V gene lookup returns CDR1 MNHNY and CDR2 SVGAGI (reference sequence). CDR3 amino acids: CASSYGDRGPDTQYF. As DNA, the CDR3 is TGTGCCAGCAGTTACGGGGACAGGGGCCCAGATACGCAGTATTTT.

This CDR3 is CASSPTSGEYNEQFF. For the CDR3, the DNA is TGTGCCAGTAGTCCAACTAGCGGGGAATACAATGAGCAGTTCTTC. The genes are TRBV19 and TRBJ2-1; 10 nucleotides line up with TRBD2. Looked up from germline, CDR1 is LNHDA and CDR2 is SQIVND (reference sequence). Trimming took 5 bases from V and 4 from J; bases not matched to a gene: 5. This CDR3 is 15 amino acids long.